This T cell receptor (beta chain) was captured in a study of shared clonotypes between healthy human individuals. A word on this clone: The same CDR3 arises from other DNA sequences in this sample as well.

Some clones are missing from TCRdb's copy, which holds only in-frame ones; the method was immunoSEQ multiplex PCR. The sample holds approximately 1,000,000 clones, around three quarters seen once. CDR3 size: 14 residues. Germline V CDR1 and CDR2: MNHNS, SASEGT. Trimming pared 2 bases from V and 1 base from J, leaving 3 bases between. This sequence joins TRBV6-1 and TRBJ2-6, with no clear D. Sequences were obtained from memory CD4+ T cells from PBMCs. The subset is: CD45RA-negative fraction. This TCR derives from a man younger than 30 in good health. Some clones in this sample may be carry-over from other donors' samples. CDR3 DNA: TGTGCCAGCAGTGAATTATCTGGGGCCAACGTCCTGACTTTC. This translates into CASSELSGANVLTF.